The rows below give T cell receptor beta chains drawn from one sample of a study of CD8 T cells in Susac syndrome. TCRdb recomputed calls from the immunoSEQ multiplex PCR reads with MiXCR, one row per CDR3 protein. This sample has 200,000 or so distinct CDR3 sequences, with nearly 95% found just once. Source material: CD4+ T cells from PBMCs. The receptors shown here come from a human donor with multiple sclerosis. CDR3s include the opening cysteine and the closing phenylalanine or tryptophan. Each record gives: V gene, D gene, J gene, clone size, CDR3 protein, CDR3 DNA. The D gene is left open where the match is weak. Clone size is shown for a subset of rows, as once, few, many or a class of expanded clone.

TRBV7-6	TRBD2	TRBJ2-7	-	CASSSTGTRGYEQYF	TGTGCCAGCAGCTCGACCGGGACTAGGGGTTACGAGCAGTACTTC
TRBV30	-	TRBJ1-1	-	CAWSSSLNTEAFF	TGTGCCTGGAGTTCTAGTTTGAACACTGAAGCTTTCTTT
TRBV29-1	-	TRBJ2-7	-	CSVGQVTYEQYF	TGCAGCGTTGGTCAGGTAACCTACGAGCAGTACTTC
TRBV30	-	TRBJ1-1	-	CAWSPNHWGTEAFF	TGTGCCTGGAGTCCCAACCACTGGGGGACTGAAGCTTTCTTT
TRBV19	-	TRBJ2-1	-	CASSMASYNEQFF	TGTGCCAGTAGTATGGCGTCCTACAATGAGCAGTTCTTC
TRBV6-1	-	TRBJ2-1	-	CAGQTGIYNEQFF	TGTGCCGGTCAAACAGGGATCTACAATGAGCAGTTCTTC
TRBV3-1	-	TRBJ2-3	-	CASSQAYTGLSTDTQYF	TGTGCCAGCAGCCAAGCTTACACAGGGCTCTCCACAGATACGCAGTATTTT
TRBV27	TRBD2	TRBJ2-1	-	CASSRLAGGRNEQFF	TGTGCCAGCAGTCGACTAGCGGGAGGACGCAATGAGCAGTTCTTC
TRBV6-6	-	TRBJ2-7	-	CASSPRPYEQYF	TGTGCCAGCAGTCCTAGACCCTACGAGCAGTACTTC
TRBV5-4	-	TRBJ2-1	-	CASSAGTGLGEQFF	TGTGCCAGCAGCGCCGGGACTGGGCTAGGGGAGCAGTTCTTC
TRBV3-1	TRBD1	TRBJ2-2	-	CASSRRTGEVGELFF	TGTGCCAGCAGCCGAAGGACAGGGGAAGTCGGGGAGCTGTTTTTT
TRBV7-9	-	TRBJ2-3	-	CASSFGQSTDTQYF	TGTGCCAGCAGCTTTGGACAGTCCACAGATACGCAGTATTTT
TRBV18	TRBD2	TRBJ2-7	once	CASSPPSVAGVYEQYF	TGTGCCAGCTCACCACCCTCGGTTGCGGGAGTTTACGAGCAGTACTTC
TRBV29-1	-	TRBJ1-1	-	CSVGAATGDVAFF	TGCAGCGTTGGGGCCGCGACAGGTGATGTAGCTTTCTTT
TRBV2	-	TRBJ2-7	-	CASSPASGEQYF	TGTGCCAGCAGCCCGGCTTCCGGGGAGCAGTACTTC
TRBV4-1	-	TRBJ1-2	-	CASSQGLYGYTF	TGCGCCAGCAGCCAGGGGCTCTATGGCTACACCTTC
TRBV5-1	-	TRBJ2-7	-	CASSPSTGTYEQYF	TGCGCCAGCAGCCCGAGCACCGGGACCTACGAGCAGTACTTC
TRBV27	-	TRBJ1-1	-	CASSLRGIGNTEAFF	TGTGCCAGCAGTTTGAGGGGGATCGGAAACACTGAAGCTTTCTTT
TRBV4-2	-	TRBJ1-3	-	CASSPEGYTIYF	TGTGCCAGCAGCCCGGAGGGGTACACCATATATTTT
TRBV3-1	-	TRBJ2-1	few	CASSQDGAYNEQFF	TGTGCCAGCAGCCAAGACGGAGCGTACAATGAGCAGTTCTTC
TRBV5-1	TRBD2	TRBJ2-5	-	CASSLNPTGGQETQYF	TGCGCCAGCAGCTTAAACCCTACGGGGGGCCAAGAGACCCAGTACTTC
TRBV12-3/TRBV12-4	-	TRBJ1-5	-	CASSVPGESKTQHF	TGTGCCAGCAGTGTCCCAGGGGAATCAAAGACCCAGCATTTT
TRBV12-3/TRBV12-4	-	TRBJ1-5	-	CASSLSVANQPQHF	TGTGCCAGCAGTCTCTCTGTAGCCAATCAGCCCCAGCATTTT
TRBV29-1	-	TRBJ2-5	-	CSVPRGEETQYF	TGCAGCGTTCCCCGTGGTGAAGAGACCCAGTACTTC
TRBV19	-	TRBJ1-2	-	CASSRGDGYTF	TGTGCCAGCAGTCGGGGCGATGGCTACACCTTC
TRBV15	-	TRBJ1-4	-	CATSRVAEKLFF	TGTGCCACCAGCAGAGTGGCGGAAAAACTGTTTTTT
TRBV20-1	TRBD1	TRBJ1-2	few	CSAGQGNNYGYTF	TGCAGTGCCGGACAGGGGAATAACTATGGCTACACCTTC
TRBV15	-	TRBJ2-6	-	CACGAGANVLTF	TGTGCCTGCGGGGCTGGGGCCAACGTCCTGACTTTC
TRBV15	TRBD2	TRBJ2-5	-	CATSRGAGQETQYF	TGTGCCACCAGCAGAGGAGCGGGGCAAGAGACCCAGTACTTC
TRBV20-1	-	TRBJ1-2	-	CSARRGASDYGYTF	TGCAGTGCTAGAAGGGGGGCTAGTGACTATGGCTACACCTTC
TRBV5-1	-	TRBJ2-5	-	CASAGRETQYF	TGCGCCAGCGCGGGACGGGAGACCCAGTACTTC
TRBV9	-	TRBJ2-1	-	CASSVGERGEQFF	TGTGCCAGCAGCGTAGGAGAAAGGGGTGAGCAGTTCTTC
TRBV5-1	-	TRBJ2-5	-	CASSLGSSQETQYF	TGCGCCAGCAGCTTGGGGTCTAGCCAAGAGACCCAGTACTTC
TRBV15	-	TRBJ2-7	-	CATSSVRGPYEQYF	TGTGCCACCAGCAGCGTCCGGGGCCCCTACGAGCAGTACTTC
TRBV2	TRBD1	TRBJ1-2	once	CATGQGDLYGYTF	TGTGCCACAGGACAGGGCGATCTCTATGGCTACACCTTC
TRBV19	-	TRBJ2-1	-	CASSPRTVYNEQFF	TGTGCCAGTAGTCCCCGGACAGTTTACAATGAGCAGTTCTTC
TRBV5-6	-	TRBJ1-1	once	CASSLGAGMNTEAFF	TGTGCCAGCAGCTTGGGTGCGGGCATGAACACTGAAGCTTTCTTT
TRBV12-3/TRBV12-4	-	TRBJ2-7	-	CASSLGGTLYEQYF	TGTGCCAGCAGTTTGGGCGGGACACTCTACGAGCAGTACTTC
TRBV6-5	TRBD1	TRBJ1-2	-	CASSSDPGQVYHHYGYTF	TGTGCCAGCAGTTCAGATCCGGGACAGGTTTACCACCACTATGGCTACACCTTC
TRBV12-3/TRBV12-4	-	TRBJ2-3	-	CASSLIATRTDTQYF	TGTGCCAGCAGTTTAATAGCGACCAGAACAGATACGCAGTATTTT
TRBV10-3	-	TRBJ1-2	-	CAISATAGDYTF	TGTGCCATCAGTGCGACCGCCGGTGACTACACCTTC
TRBV29-1	-	TRBJ2-3	-	CSVETPTDTQYF	TGCAGCGTTGAAACCCCCACAGATACGCAGTATTTT
TRBV3-1	-	TRBJ2-7	-	CASSQAAREQYF	TGTGCCAGCAGCCAGGCGGCACGCGAGCAGTACTTC
TRBV3-1	-	TRBJ2-3	-	CASSPSQEGRTDTQYF	TGTGCCAGCAGCCCGTCCCAGGAGGGACGCACAGATACGCAGTATTTT
TRBV5-1	TRBD1	TRBJ2-7	-	CASSFGTGSYEQYF	TGCGCCAGCAGCTTCGGGACAGGATCCTACGAGCAGTACTTC
TRBV30	TRBD1	TRBJ2-7	-	CAWSRGQGAYEQYF	TGTGCCTGGAGTAGGGGACAGGGGGCATACGAGCAGTACTTC